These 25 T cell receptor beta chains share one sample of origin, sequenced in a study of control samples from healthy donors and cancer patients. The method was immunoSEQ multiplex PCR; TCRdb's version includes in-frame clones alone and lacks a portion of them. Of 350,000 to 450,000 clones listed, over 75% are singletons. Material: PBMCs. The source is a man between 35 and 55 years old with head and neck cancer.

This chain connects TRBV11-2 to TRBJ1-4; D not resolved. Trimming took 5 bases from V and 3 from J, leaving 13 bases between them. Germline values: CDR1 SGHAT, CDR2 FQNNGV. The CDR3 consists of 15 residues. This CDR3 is CASSEGPAPNEKLFF. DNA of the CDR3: TGTGCCAGCAGCGAGGGTCCGGCGCCTAATGAAAAACTGTTTTTT. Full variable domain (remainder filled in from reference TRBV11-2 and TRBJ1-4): EAGVAQSPRYKIIEKRQSVAFWCNPISGHATLYWYQQILGQGPKLLIQFQNNGVVDDSQLPKDRFSAERLKGVDSTLKIQPAKLEDSAVYLCASSEGPAPNEKLFFGSGTQLSVL.

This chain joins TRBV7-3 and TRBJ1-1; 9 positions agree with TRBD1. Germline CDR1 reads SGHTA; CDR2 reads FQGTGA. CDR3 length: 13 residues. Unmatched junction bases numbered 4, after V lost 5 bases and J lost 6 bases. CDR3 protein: CASSTRQGAEAFF. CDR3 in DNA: TGTGCCAGCAGCACTAGACAGGGGGCTGAAGCTTTCTTT.

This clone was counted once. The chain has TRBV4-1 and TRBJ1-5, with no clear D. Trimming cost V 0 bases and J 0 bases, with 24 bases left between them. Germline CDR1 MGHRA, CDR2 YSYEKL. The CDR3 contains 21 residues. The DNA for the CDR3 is TGCGCCAGCAGCCAAGATTGGGAAGGGTCCGAATCTGACTATAGCAATCAGCCCCAGCATTTT. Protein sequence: CASSQDWEGSESDYSNQPQHF.

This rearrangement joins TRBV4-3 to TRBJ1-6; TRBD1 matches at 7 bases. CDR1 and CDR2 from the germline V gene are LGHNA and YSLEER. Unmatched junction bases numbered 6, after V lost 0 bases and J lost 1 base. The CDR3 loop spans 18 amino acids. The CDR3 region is CASSQERGQESYNSPLHF. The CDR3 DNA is TGCGCCAGCAGCCAAGAGAGGGGGCAAGAGTCCTATAATTCACCCCTCCACTTT.

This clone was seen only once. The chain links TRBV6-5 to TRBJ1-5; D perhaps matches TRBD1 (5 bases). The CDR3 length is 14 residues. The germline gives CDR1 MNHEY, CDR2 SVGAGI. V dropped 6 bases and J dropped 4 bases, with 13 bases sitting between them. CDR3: CASRSTGVNQPQHF. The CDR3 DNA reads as TGTGCCAGCAGATCCACAGGCGTTAATCAGCCCCAGCATTTT.

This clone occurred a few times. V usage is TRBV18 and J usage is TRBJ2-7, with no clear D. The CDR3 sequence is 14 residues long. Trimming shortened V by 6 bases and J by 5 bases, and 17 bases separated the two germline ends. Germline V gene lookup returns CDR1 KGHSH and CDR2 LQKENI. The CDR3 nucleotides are TGTGCCAGCTCCCCGAGTGTGAGCAGCAACGAGCAGTACTTC. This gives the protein CASSPSVSSNEQYF.

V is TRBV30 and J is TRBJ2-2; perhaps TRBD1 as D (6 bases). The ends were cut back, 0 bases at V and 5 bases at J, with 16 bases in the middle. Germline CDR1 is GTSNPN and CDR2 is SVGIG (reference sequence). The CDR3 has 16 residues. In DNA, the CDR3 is TGTGCCTGGAGTGTATTAGGTGGGACACTAACCGGGGAGCTGTTTTTT. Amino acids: CAWSVLGGTLTGELFF.

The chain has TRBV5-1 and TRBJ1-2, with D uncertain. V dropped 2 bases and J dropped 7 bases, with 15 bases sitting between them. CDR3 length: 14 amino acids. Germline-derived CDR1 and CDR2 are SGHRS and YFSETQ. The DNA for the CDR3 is TGCGCCAGCAGCTTACAAGAGGGAGAATTTGGCTACACCTTC. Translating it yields CASSLQEGEFGYTF.

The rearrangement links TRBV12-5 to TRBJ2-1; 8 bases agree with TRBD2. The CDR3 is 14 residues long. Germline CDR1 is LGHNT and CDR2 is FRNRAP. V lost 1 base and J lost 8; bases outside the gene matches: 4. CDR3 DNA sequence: TGTGCTAGTGGTTTGGGTCTAGCGGGCGATGAGCAGTTCTTC. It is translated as CASGLGLAGDEQFF.

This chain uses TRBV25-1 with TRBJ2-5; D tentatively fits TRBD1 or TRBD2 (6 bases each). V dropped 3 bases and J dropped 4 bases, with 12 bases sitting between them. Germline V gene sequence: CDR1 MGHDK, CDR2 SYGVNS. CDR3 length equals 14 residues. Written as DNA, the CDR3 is TGTGCCAGCAGTGACCCACAGGGAGGAGAGACCCAGTACTTC. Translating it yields CASSDPQGGETQYF.

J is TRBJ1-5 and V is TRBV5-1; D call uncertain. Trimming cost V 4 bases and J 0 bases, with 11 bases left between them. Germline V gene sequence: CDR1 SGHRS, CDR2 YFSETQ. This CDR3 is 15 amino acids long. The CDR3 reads CASSPGMNSNQPQHF. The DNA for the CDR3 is TGCGCCAGCAGCCCCGGGATGAATAGCAATCAGCCCCAGCATTTT.

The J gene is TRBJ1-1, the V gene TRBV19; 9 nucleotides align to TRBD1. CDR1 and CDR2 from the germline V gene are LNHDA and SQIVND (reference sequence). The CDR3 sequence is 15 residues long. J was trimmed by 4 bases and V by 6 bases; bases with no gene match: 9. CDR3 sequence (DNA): TGTGCCAGTAGCCGGACACAGGGGGCTGCCACTGAAGCTTTCTTT. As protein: CASSRTQGAATEAFF.

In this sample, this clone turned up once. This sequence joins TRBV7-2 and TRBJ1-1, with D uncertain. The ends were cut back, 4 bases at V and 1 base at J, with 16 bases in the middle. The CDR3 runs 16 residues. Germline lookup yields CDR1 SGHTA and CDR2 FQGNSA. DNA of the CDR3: TGTGCCAGCAGCTGGGGTGGCGTGCGGCGGAACACTGAAGCTTTCTTT. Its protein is CASSWGGVRRNTEAFF. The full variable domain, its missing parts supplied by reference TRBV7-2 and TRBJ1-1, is GAGVSQSPSNKVTEKGKDVELRCDPISGHTALYWYRQSLGQGLEFLIYFQGNSAPDKSGLPSDRFSAERTGGSVSTLTIQRTQQEDSAVYLCASSWGGVRRNTEAFFGQGTRLTVV.

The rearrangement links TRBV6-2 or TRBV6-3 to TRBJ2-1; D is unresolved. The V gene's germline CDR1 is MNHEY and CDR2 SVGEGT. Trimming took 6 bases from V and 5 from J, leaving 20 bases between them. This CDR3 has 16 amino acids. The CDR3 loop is CASSRTAEIRNNEQFF. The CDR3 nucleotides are TGTGCCAGCAGCCGGACGGCAGAAATTAGAAACAATGAGCAGTTCTTC.

In DNA form, the CDR3 reads TGTGCCAGCAGTCTCGGACAGGGCTGGACTGAAGCTTTCTTT. Protein sequence: CASSLGQGWTEAFF. This rearrangement joins TRBV11-2 to TRBJ1-1; 8 bases fit TRBD1. This CDR3 is built from 14 residues. Trimming removed 6 bases from V and 5 bases from J; junction bases left unmatched: 8. CDR1 SGHAT and CDR2 FQNNGV come from the germline V gene.

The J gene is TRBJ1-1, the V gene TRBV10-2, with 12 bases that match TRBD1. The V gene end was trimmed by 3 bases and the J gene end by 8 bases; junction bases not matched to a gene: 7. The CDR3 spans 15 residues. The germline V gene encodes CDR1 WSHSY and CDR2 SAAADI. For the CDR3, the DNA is TGCGCCAGCAGTGAACGGGACAGGGGGCCTCCCGAAGCTTTCTTT. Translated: CASSERDRGPPEAFF.

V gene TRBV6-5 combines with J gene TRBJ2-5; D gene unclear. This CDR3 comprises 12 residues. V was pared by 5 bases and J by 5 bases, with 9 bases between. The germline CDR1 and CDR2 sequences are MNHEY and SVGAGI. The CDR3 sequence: CASSRLGETQYF. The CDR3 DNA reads TGTGCCAGCAGTCGACTTGGGGAGACCCAGTACTTC.

CDR3 nucleotide sequence: TGTGCCAGCAGTAGTTGGGGCTACGAGCAGTACTTC. Translated: CASSSWGYEQYF. The genes are TRBV12-3 or TRBV12-4 and TRBJ2-7; D is uncertain. The CDR3 contains 12 residues. The V and J ends lost 5 bases and 3 bases respectively, with 8 bases between them.

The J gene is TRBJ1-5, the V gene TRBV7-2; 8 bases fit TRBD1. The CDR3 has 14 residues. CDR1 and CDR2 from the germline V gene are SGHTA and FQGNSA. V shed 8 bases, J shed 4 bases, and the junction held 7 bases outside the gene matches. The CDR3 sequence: CASGDRNLNQPQHF. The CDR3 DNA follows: TGTGCCAGCGGGGACAGGAATTTGAATCAGCCCCAGCATTTT.

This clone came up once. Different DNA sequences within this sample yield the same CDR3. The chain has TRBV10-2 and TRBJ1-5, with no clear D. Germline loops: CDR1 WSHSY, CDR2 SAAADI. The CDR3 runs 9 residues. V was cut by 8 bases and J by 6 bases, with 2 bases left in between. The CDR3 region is CASGQPQHF. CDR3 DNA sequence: TGCGCCAGCGGTCAGCCCCAGCATTTT.

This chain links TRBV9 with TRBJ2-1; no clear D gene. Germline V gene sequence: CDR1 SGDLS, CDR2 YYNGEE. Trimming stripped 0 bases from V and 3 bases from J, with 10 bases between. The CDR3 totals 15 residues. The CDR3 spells CASSVASGGYNEQFF. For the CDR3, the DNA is TGTGCCAGCAGCGTAGCGAGTGGCGGCTACAATGAGCAGTTCTTC.

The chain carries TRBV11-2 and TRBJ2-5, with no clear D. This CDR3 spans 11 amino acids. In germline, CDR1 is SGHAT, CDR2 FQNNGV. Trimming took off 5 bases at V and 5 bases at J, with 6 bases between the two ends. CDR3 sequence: CASSASETQYF. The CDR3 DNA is TGTGCCAGCAGCGCTTCGGAGACCCAGTACTTC.

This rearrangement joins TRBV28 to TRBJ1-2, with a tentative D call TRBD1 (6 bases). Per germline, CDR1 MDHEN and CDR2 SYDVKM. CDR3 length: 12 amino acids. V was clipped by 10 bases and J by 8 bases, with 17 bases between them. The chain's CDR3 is CATILGGHGYTF. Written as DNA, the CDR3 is TGTGCCACTATTCTAGGGGGGCACGGCTACACCTTC.

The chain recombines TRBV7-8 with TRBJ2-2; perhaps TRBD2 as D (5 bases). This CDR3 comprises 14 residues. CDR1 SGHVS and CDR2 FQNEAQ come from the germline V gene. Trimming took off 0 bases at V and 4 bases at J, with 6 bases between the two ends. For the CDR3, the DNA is TGTGCCAGCAGCTTAGCGGGAGCCACCGGGGAGCTGTTTTTT. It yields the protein CASSLAGATGELFF.

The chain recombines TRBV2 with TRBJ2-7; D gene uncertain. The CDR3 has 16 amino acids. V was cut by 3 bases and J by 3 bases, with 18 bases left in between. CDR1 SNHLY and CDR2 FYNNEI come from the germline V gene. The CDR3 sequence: CASSDSLREDHYEQYF. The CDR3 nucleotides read TGTGCCAGCAGTGATAGCCTCCGTGAAGACCACTACGAGCAGTACTTC. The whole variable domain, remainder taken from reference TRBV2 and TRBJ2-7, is EPEVTQTPSHQVTQMGQEVILRCVPISNHLYFYWYRQILGQKVEFLVSFYNNEISEKSEIFDDQFSVERPDGSNFTLKIRSTKLEDSAMYFCASSDSLREDHYEQYFGPGTRLTVT.